The subject of this entry is one T cell receptor (beta chain). Its antigen is not known. This sample was included in a study of T cell repertoires in cytomegalovirus infection. General study findings and limits: What dominated the ex vivo response were HLA-C-restricted CMV-specific TCR beta clonotypes.

Between the trimmed V and J ends, which lost 3 bases and 0 bases, there was a span of 13 bases. Germline V CDR1 and CDR2: KGHSH, LQKENI. The CDR3 consists of 16 residues. TCRdb ran MiXCR on the reads and lists one entry per CDR3 protein. This sample has about 890,000 distinct CDR3 sequences, with roughly 31% found just once. The chain recombines TRBV18 with TRBJ2-3; tentative D call: TRBD2 (6 bases). The sequencing here drew on cultured CD8+ T cells from PBMCs, taken from culture after CMV antigen stimulation. The TCR was taken from a human donor in good health (CMV status not recorded). Some clones in this sample may be carry-over from other donors' samples. In nucleotides, the CDR3 is TGTGCCAGCTCACCCGCCCCCGGGACTAGCACAGATACGCAGTATTTT. It specifies CASSPAPGTSTDTQYF.